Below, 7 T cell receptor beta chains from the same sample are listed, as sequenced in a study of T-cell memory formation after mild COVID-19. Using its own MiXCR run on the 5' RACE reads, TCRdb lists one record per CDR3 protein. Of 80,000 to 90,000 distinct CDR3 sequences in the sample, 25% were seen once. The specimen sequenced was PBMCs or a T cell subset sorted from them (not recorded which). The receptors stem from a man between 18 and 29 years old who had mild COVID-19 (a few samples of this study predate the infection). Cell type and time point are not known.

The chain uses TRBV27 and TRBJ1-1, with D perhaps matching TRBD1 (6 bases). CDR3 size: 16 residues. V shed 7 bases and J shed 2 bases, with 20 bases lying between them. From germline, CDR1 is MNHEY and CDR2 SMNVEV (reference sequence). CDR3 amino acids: CASNDGVYGGNTEAFF. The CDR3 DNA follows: TGTGCCAGCAACGATGGGGTCTACGGGGGCAACACTGAAGCTTTCTTT.

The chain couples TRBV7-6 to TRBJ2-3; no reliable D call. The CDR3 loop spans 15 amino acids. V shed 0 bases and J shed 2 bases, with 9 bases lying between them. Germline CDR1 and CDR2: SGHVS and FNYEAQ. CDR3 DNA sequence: TGTGCCAGCAGCTTAGCGGCCGGATACACAGATACGCAGTATTTT. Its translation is CASSLAAGYTDTQYF.

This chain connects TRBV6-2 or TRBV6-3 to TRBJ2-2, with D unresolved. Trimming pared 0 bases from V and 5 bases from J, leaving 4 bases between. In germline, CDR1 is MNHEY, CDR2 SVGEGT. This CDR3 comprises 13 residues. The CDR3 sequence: CASSYSRTGELFF. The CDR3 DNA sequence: TGTGCCAGCAGTTACTCTCGAACCGGGGAGCTGTTTTTT.

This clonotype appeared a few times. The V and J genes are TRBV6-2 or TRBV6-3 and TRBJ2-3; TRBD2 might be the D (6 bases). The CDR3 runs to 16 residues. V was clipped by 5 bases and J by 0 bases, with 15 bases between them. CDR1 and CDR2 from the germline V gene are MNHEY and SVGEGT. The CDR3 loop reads CASSARAGGSTDTQYF. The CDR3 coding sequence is TGTGCCAGCAGTGCCAGAGCCGGAGGGAGCACAGATACGCAGTATTTT.

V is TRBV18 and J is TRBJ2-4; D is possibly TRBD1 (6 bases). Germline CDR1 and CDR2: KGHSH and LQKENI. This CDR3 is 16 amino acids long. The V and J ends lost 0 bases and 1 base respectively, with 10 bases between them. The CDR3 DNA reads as TGTGCCAGCTCACCACCGCCAGGGGAGGCCAAAAACATTCAGTACTTC. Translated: CASSPPPGEAKNIQYF.

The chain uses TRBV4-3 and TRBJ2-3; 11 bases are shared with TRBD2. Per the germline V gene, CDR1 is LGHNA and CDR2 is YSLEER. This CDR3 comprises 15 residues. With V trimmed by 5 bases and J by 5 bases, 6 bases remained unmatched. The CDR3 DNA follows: TGCGCCAGCAGCTCGACTAGCGGGGAGGTAGATACGCAGTATTTT. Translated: CASSSTSGEVDTQYF.

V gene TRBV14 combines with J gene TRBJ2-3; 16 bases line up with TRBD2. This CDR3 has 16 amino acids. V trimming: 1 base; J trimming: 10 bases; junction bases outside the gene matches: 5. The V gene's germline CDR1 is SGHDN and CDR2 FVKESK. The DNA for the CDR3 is TGTGCCAGCAGCCAAGGTGGGACTAGCGGGGGGGCCTCGCAGTATTTT. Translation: CASSQGGTSGGASQYF.